This T cell receptor beta chain is drawn from a study of monozygotic twins with inflammatory bowel disease. For each CDR3 protein, TCRdb gives one entry from its re-call of the 5' RACE reads, without DNA. Here the sample table reports just over 300,000 distinct CDR3 sequences. Per the germline V gene, CDR1 is MNHEY and CDR2 is SVGAGI. This CDR3 is built from 14 residues. Points on this clonotype: Antigen specificity is unknown.

General study points: Clonotype overlap with others was lower in IBD patients than in healthy twins, a difference that was greatest with disease activity.

The receptor comes from a human donor with ulcerative colitis or Crohn's disease, or a healthy co-twin of an affected twin (not recorded which). This rearrangement joins TRBV6-5 to TRBJ1-2. Sequencing was carried out using blood. The CDR3 sequence is CASSSRETNYGYTF.